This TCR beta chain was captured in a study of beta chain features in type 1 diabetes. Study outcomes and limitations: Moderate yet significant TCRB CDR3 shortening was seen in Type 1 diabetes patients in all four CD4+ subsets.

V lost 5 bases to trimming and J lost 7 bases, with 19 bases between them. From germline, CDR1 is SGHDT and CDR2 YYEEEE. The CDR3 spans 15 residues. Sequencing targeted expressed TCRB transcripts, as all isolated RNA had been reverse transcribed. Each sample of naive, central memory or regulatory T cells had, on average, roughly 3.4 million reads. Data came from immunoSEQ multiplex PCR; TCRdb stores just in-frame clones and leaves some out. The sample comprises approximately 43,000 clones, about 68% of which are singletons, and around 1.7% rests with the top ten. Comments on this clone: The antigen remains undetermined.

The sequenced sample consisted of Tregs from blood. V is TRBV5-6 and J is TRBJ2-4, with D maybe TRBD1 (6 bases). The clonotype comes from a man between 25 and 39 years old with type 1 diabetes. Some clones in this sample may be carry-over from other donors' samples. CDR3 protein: CASSFRTALNNIQYF. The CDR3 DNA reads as TGTGCCAGCAGTTTTAGGACAGCCCTTAATAACATTCAGTACTTC.